A selection of T cell receptor beta chains follows, all from one sample in a study of memory CD4+ T cells and cytomegalovirus serostatus. TCRdb keeps only in-frame clones here, not all; method: immunoSEQ multiplex PCR. The table includes some 48,000 clones, about 73% detected once. Sequenced sample: memory CD4+ T cells from blood. The receptors were sampled from an adult in good health and CMV-seronegative. The CDR3 runs from the conserved cysteine through the conserved F or W. The D gene is left open where the match is weak. Only some rows state a clone size, as once, few, many or a class for expanded clones.

J gene | D gene | clone size | V gene | CDR3 DNA | CDR3 protein
TRBJ2-1 | . | . | TRBV6-6 | TGTGCCAGCAGTTACGGAGGTGAGCAGTTCTTC | CASSYGGEQFF
TRBJ2-3 | TRBD2 | . | TRBV30 | TGTGCCTTTCGACTAGCGGGGGGCACAGATACGCAGTATTTT | CAFRLAGGTDTQYF
TRBJ2-5 | . | . | TRBV6-5 | TGTGCCAGCAGGTCTCCCGGGTCCAAAGCGACCCAGTACTTC | CASRSPGSKATQYF
TRBJ2-3 | TRBD2 | . | TRBV4-2 | TGTGCCAGCAGCCAAGATGGGGTAGCGGGAACAGATACGCAGTATTTT | CASSQDGVAGTDTQYF
TRBJ1-5 | . | . | TRBV18 | TGTGCCAGCTCACCAGGTCGGAATCAGCCCCAGCATTTT | CASSPGRNQPQHF
TRBJ1-5 | . | . | TRBV7-7 | TGTGCTAGCAGCCTAGACGTAAATCAGCCCCAGCATTTT | CASSLDVNQPQHF
TRBJ1-5 | . | . | TRBV7-8 | TGTGCCAGCAGCTTAGGGGAATTGGGGTATCAGCCCCAGCATTTT | CASSLGELGYQPQHF
TRBJ1-1 | TRBD1 | . | TRBV5-1 | TGCGCCAGCAGCGATGGACAGGGGTCAGAAACGGAAGCTTTCTTT | CASSDGQGSETEAFF
TRBJ1-6 | . | . | TRBV27 | TGTGCCAGCACCTCCCTGGGGAAGGGGCCTTCACCCCTCCACTTT | CASTSLGKGPSPLHF
TRBJ1-2 | TRBD1 | . | TRBV11-2 | TGTGCCAGCAGCTCACAGTACAGGGGTCGTTCCGGCTACACCTTC | CASSSQYRGRSGYTF
TRBJ1-6 | . | few | TRBV19 | TGTGCCAGTAGTGATGAGGGGTATTCACCCCTCCACTTT | CASSDEGYSPLHF
TRBJ1-1 | . | few | TRBV29-1 | TGCAGCGGGGGGACTGCCCTCGGGGACACTGAAGCTTTCTTT | CSGGTALGDTEAFF
TRBJ2-1 | . | medium-sized | TRBV30 | TGTGCCTGGAGCGGTGGGAGGGGGGTATCCAATGAGCAGTTCTTC | CAWSGGRGVSNEQFF
TRBJ1-6 | . | . | TRBV7-2 | TGTGCCAGCAGCTTAGTGGCCGGGGGCAGCGCTAATTCACCCCTCCACTTT | CASSLVAGGSANSPLHF
TRBJ1-6 | . | . | TRBV5-6 | TGTGCCAGCAGCTTAGTTAGCTCCTATAATTCACCCCTCCACTTT | CASSLVSSYNSPLHF
TRBJ2-2 | . | . | TRBV9 | TGTGCCAGCAGCGTAGCACACAATCGGGCGACCGGGGAGCTGTTTTTT | CASSVAHNRATGELFF
TRBJ2-6 | TRBD1 | . | TRBV7-2 | TGTGCCAGCAGCGCAGGGACAGGGCGGTCTGGGGCCAACGTCCTGACTTTC | CASSAGTGRSGANVLTF
TRBJ2-7 | TRBD2 | . | TRBV30 | TGTGCCTGGAGTGCGGGACTAGCGGGGGTCGGGTACGAGCAGTACTTC | CAWSAGLAGVGYEQYF
TRBJ1-2 | . | . | TRBV27 | TGTGCCAGCAGCCAGATTAAAGGTGGTTGGATTTATGGCTACACCTTC | CASSQIKGGWIYGYTF
TRBJ1-2 | . | . | TRBV6-5 | TGTGCCAGCAGTTTTAGACGCGACTATGGCTACACCTTC | CASSFRRDYGYTF
TRBJ1-3 | . | . | TRBV5-1 | TGCGCCAGCAGCCTAGACGGGAGCTCTGGAAACACCATATATTTT | CASSLDGSSGNTIYF
TRBJ1-2 | . | . | TRBV11-2 | TGTGCCAGCAGCTTAGATTTACAGGCGAGCTACACCTTC | CASSLDLQASYTF
TRBJ2-1 | TRBD2 | once | TRBV7-2 | TGTGCCAGCAGCCGTCGTAGCGGGGGAGTCTACAATGAGCAGTTCTTC | CASSRRSGGVYNEQFF
TRBJ1-2 | TRBD1 | few | TRBV19 | TGTGCCAGTAGTAGTCGGCAGGGGGCCTATGGCTACACCTTC | CASSSRQGAYGYTF
TRBJ2-5 | TRBD2 | . | TRBV5-5 | TGTGCCAGCAGCTTGGAAACTAGCGGGGGGAGAGAGACCCAGTACTTC | CASSLETSGGRETQYF
TRBJ1-4 | . | . | TRBV28 | TGTGCCAGCGTTAGGGCAGGGGTTGAAAAACTGTTTTTT | CASVRAGVEKLFF
TRBJ2-7 | TRBD2 | . | TRBV7-2 | TGTGCCAGCAGCCTTAGCGGGGCAGGCTCCTACGAGCAGTACTTC | CASSLSGAGSYEQYF
TRBJ2-3 | . | . | TRBV7-3 | TGTGCCAGCAGCTCGGATTTTGCCACAGATACGCAGTATTTT | CASSSDFATDTQYF
TRBJ1-1 | . | . | TRBV11-2 | TGTGCCAGCAGCTTAGATCGGACGGGAACTGAAGCTTTCTTT | CASSLDRTGTEAFF
TRBJ2-6 | . | . | TRBV30 | TGTGCCTGGAGTGTCAGGGGAACCCTCTCTGGGGCCAACGTCCTGACTTTC | CAWSVRGTLSGANVLTF
TRBJ1-2 | . | . | TRBV11-2 | TGTGCCAGCAGCTTGGTGTCAGGGATTGTAGGTGGCTACACCTTC | CASSLVSGIVGGYTF
TRBJ1-6 | TRBD1 | few | TRBV4-1 | TGCGCCAGCAGTCTGGGGGCAGGGGGCGCGAATAATTCACCCCTCCACTTT | CASSLGAGGANNSPLHF
TRBJ2-6 | . | . | TRBV7-6 | TGTGCCAGCAGCCTAGGGGGCTCTGGGGCCAACGTCCTGACTTTC | CASSLGGSGANVLTF
TRBJ2-7 | . | . | TRBV15 | TGTGCCACCAGCAGAGTTTACGGCTACGAGCAGTACTTC | CATSRVYGYEQYF
TRBJ1-4 | . | . | TRBV5-1 | TGCGCCAGCAGCTGGTCAGGGGTCACCCATGAAAAACTGTTTTTT | CASSWSGVTHEKLFF
TRBJ1-1 | . | . | TRBV27 | TGTGCCAGCAGTTTACGGTCAGCCAGGGTCACTGAAGCTTTCTTT | CASSLRSARVTEAFF
TRBJ1-3 | TRBD1 | . | TRBV6-1 | TGTGCCAGCAGTTTCAGGGGGCCGTACACCATATATTTT | CASSFRGPYTIYF
TRBJ1-3 | . | . | TRBV18 | TGTGCCAGCTCACCCTCGCCAGTCGGAGGAAATTCTGGAAACACCATATATTTT | CASSPSPVGGNSGNTIYF
TRBJ2-7 | . | . | TRBV30 | TGTGCCTGGGGGGTAAGCTACGAGCAGTACTTC | CAWGVSYEQYF
TRBJ1-2 | . | . | TRBV4-3 | TGCGCCAGCAGCCAAGATAAGGGGAGACGTCAGGGAAACTATGGCTACACCTTC | CASSQDKGRRQGNYGYTF
TRBJ2-7 | . | once | TRBV4-3 | TGCGCCAGCAGCGCCCTAACAGGGACCCACGAGCAGTACTTC | CASSALTGTHEQYF
TRBJ2-7 | . | . | TRBV6-4 | TGTGCCACCCATTTAGACTACGAGCAGTACTTC | CATHLDYEQYF
TRBJ2-7 | . | once | TRBV28 | TGTGCCAGCAGTTTTTATGACAGCTACGAGCAGTACTTC | CASSFYDSYEQYF
TRBJ1-5 | . | . | TRBV4-2 | TGTGCCAGCAGCCAAGATAGCCGGTATAGCAATCAGCCCCAGCATTTT | CASSQDSRYSNQPQHF
TRBJ1-6 | TRBD1 | once | TRBV30 | TGTGCCTGGAGGAACCCTGACAGGGGAAATTCACCCCTCCACTTT | CAWRNPDRGNSPLHF
TRBJ1-5 | . | . | TRBV2 | TGTGCCGCGGGAGCCGGAGGCAGCCTTCTACCCCAGCATTTT | CAAGAGGSLLPQHF
TRBJ2-3 | . | . | TRBV5-1 | TGCGCCAGCAGCGCGGGACTCAGCACAGATACGCAGTATTTT | CASSAGLSTDTQYF
TRBJ1-2 | . | . | TRBV28 | TGTGCCAGCAGGCCGGGACGCATCTATGGCTACACCTTC | CASRPGRIYGYTF
TRBJ2-5 | TRBD2 | . | TRBV7-2 | TGTGCCAGCAGCTTAGCTGTGATAGCGGGGAGGGAGACCCAGTACTTC | CASSLAVIAGRETQYF